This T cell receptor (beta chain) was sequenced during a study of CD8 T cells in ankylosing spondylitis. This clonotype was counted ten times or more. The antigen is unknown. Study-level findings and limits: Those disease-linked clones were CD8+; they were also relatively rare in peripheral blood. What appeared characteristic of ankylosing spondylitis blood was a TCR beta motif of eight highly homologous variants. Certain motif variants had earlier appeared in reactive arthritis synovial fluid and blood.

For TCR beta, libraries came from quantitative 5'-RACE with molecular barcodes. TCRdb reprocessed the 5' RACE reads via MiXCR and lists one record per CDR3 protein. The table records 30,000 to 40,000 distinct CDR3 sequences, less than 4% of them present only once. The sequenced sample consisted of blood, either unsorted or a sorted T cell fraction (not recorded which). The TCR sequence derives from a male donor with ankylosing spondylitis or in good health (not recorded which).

The CDR3 here is CASSVAGAPNSPLHF. The CDR3 DNA reads TGTGCCAGCAGCGTAGCGGGGGCCCCAAATTCACCCCTCCACTTT. This sequence joins TRBV9 and TRBJ1-6, with a tentative D call TRBD1 (6 bases). The CDR3 totals 15 residues. V lost 0 bases, J lost 7 bases, and 11 bases lay in between. The germline gives CDR1 SGDLS, CDR2 YYNGEE.